This T cell receptor beta chain was found in a study of cytomegalovirus exposure and HLA in healthy donors. Findings and limits, study-wide: Researchers catalogued some 160 TCR beta chains as cytomegalovirus-associated. Accounts indicate the classifier identified cytomegalovirus status with strong specificity and sensitivity. Later analysis identified about 17,000 TCR beta sequences associated with HLA alleles, using a false discovery rate threshold of 0.05. Accurate prediction of most subjects' HLA-A and HLA-B alleles from TCR beta sequences was reported.

It was with 60 Vbeta and 13 Jbeta primers that the PCR ran. Using immunoSEQ multiplex PCR, the repertoire was profiled, and TCRdb retains in-frame clones only, with some absent. The table lists under 200,000 clones, about 75% of them singletons. In the case of this clone: Its antigen is undetermined.

This TCR was recovered from a male donor in good health and CMV-seropositive. The sequencing input was PBMCs.

The DNA of the CDR3 is TGTGCCAGCAGGACAGGGCGGGGTGAAGCTTTCTTT. It codes for CASRTGRGEAFF. The chain uses TRBV27 and TRBJ1-1; 7 bases are shared with TRBD1. Germline V lookup: CDR1 MNHEY, CDR2 SMNVEV (reference sequence). The CDR3 consists of 12 residues. J was trimmed by 7 bases and V by 6 bases; bases with no gene match: 5.